This T cell receptor (beta chain) was sequenced in a study of blood T cell repertoires in COVID-19. Study information: Sites across the United States, Italy and Spain contributed samples from acute and convalescent COVID-19. PBMCs, B-cell-depleted T cells, or T cells were the source of the cDNA or gDNA that made up the material.

Source study methods: The assay estimated nucleated cells by amplifying reference gene primers. TCRdb keeps only in-frame clones here, not all; method: immunoSEQ multiplex PCR. V, J and clone size are those of that table, while D and trimming were read from the DNA. Among approximately 75,000 clones, 70% to 85% were seen once, and the ten largest hold 20% to 25%. Trimming stripped 3 bases from V and 8 bases from J, with 13 bases between. The germline gives CDR1 LNHDA, CDR2 SQIVND (reference sequence). The CDR3 contains 14 residues. The sequence came from a woman between 50 and 59 years old with acute or convalescent COVID-19. The sample consisted of peripheral blood. The genes are TRBV19 and TRBJ2-2, with D possibly matching TRBD1 (6 bases). In DNA, the CDR3 is TGTGCCAGTAGTATCGACAGGTCGCCTGGGGAGCTGTTTTTT. Its protein is CASSIDRSPGELFF.